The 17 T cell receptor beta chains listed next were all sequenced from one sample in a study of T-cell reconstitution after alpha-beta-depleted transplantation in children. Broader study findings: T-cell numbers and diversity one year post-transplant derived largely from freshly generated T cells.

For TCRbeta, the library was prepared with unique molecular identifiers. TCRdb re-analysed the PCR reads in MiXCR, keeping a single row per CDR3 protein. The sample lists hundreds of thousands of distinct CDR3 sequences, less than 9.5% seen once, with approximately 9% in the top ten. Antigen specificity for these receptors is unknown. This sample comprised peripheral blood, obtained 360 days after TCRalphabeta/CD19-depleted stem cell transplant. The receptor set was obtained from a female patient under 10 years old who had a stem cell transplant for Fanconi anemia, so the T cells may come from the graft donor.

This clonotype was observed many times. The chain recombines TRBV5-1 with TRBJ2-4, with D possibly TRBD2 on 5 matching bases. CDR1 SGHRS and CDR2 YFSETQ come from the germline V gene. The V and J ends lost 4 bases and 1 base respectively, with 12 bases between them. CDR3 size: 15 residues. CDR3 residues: CASSPGGTAKNIQYF. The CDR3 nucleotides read TGCGCCAGCAGCCCCGGAGGCACCGCCAAAAACATTCAGTACTTC.

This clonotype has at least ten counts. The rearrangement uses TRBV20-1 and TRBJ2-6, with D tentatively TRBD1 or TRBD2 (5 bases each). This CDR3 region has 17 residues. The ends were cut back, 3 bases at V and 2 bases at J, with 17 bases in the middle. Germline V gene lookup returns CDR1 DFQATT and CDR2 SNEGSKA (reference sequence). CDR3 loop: CSARRGQGVPGANVLTF. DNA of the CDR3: TGCAGTGCTAGGCGAGGGCAGGGAGTTCCTGGGGCCAACGTCCTGACTTTC.

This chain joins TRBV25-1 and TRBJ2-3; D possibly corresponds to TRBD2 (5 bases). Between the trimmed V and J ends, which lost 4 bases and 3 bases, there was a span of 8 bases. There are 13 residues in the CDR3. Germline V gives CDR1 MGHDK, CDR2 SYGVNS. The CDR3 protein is CASSGLLTDTQYF. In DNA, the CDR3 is TGTGCCAGCAGTGGACTACTTACAGATACGCAGTATTTT.

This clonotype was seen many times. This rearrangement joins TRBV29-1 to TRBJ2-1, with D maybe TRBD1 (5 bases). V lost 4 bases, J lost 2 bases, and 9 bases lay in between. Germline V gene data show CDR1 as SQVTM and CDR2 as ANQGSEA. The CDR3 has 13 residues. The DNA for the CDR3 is TGCAGCGTTGGACAGATTACCTACAATGAGCAGTTCTTC. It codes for CSVGQITYNEQFF.

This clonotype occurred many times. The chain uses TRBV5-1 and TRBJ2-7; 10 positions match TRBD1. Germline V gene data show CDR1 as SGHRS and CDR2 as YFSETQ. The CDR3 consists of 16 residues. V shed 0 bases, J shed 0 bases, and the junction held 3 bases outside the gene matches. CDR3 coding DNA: TGCGCCAGCAGCTTGGTCTGGGACAGGGGCTCCTACGAGCAGTACTTC. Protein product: CASSLVWDRGSYEQYF.

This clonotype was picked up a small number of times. The CDR3 spells CAWSVRSDMNTEAFF. The CDR3 bases are TGTGCCTGGAGTGTACGTTCAGACATGAACACTGAAGCTTTCTTT. The J gene is TRBJ1-1, the V gene TRBV30, with D unresolved. Deletions cut 0 bases from V and 0 bases from J, with 11 bases between. This CDR3 spans 15 amino acids. Germline V CDR1 and CDR2: GTSNPN, SVGIG (reference sequence).

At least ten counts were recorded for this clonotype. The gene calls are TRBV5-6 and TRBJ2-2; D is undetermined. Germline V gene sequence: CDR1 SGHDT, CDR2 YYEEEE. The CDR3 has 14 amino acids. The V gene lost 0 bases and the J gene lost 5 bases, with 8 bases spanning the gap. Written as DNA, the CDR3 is TGTGCCAGCAGCTTGGTTACTCGGACCGGGGAGCTGTTTTTT. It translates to CASSLVTRTGELFF.

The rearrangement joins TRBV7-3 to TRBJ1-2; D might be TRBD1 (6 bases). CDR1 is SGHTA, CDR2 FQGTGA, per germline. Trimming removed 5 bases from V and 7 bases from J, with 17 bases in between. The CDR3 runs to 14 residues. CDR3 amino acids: CASSQRGRLGGYTF. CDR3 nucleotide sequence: TGTGCCAGCAGCCAGAGGGGGAGGCTGGGTGGCTACACCTTC.

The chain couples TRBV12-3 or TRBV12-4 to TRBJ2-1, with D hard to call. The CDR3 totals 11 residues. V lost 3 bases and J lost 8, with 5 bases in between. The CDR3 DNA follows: TGTGCCAGCAGTTTTTCCCATGAGCAGTTCTTC. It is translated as CASSFSHEQFF.

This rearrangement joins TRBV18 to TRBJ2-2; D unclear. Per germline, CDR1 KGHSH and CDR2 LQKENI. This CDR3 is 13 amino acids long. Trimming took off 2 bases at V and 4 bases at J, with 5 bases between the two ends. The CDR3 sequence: CASSPGSTGELFF. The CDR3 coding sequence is TGTGCCAGCTCACCAGGGTCCACCGGGGAGCTGTTTTTT.

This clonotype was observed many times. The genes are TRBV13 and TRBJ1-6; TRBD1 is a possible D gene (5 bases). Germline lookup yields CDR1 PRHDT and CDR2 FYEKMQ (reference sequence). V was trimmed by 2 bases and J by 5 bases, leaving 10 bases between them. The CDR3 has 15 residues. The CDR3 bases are TGTGCCAGCAGCTTACAGGGTCGGAATAATTCACCCCTCCACTTT. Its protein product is CASSLQGRNNSPLHF.

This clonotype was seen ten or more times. The CDR3 reads CASSRWTTPTDTQYF. The CDR3 DNA reads TGTGCCAGCAGTCGGTGGACAACCCCCACAGATACGCAGTATTTT. The V call is TRBV2, the J call TRBJ2-3; a possible D gene is TRBD1 (5 bases). The CDR3 sequence is 15 residues long. Germline CDR1 SNHLY, CDR2 FYNNEI. V lost 5 bases to trimming and J lost 2 bases, with 14 bases between them.

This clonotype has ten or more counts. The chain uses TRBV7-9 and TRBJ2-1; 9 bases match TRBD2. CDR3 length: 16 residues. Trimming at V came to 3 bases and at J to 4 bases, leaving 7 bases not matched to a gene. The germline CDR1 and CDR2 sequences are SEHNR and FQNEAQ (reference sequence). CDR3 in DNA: TGTGCCAGCAGCTTCCCGGGACTAGCCCTATACAATGAGCAGTTCTTC. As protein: CASSFPGLALYNEQFF.

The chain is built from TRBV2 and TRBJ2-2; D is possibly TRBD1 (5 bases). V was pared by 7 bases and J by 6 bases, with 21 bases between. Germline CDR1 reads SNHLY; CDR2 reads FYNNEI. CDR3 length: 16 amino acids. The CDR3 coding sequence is TGTGCCAGCATGAGGACCAGGGAAATCCCTGCCGGGGAGCTGTTTTTT. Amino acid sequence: CASMRTREIPAGELFF.

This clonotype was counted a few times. CDR3 region: CASSLGQAFSYEQYV. The CDR3 DNA reads as TGTGCCAGCAGCTTGGGACAGGCTTTTTCCTACGAGCAGTACGTC. The rearrangement uses TRBV6-1 and TRBJ2-7; TRBD1 agrees at 8 bases. The CDR3 covers 15 residues. The germline CDR1 and CDR2 sequences are MNHNS and SASEGT. V shed 6 bases, J shed 1 base, and the junction held 8 bases outside the gene matches.

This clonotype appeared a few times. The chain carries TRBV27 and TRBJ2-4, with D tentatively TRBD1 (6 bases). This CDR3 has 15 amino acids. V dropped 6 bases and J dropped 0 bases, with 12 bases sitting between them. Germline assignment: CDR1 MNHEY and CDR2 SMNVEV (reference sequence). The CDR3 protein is CASRTQGLAKNIQYF. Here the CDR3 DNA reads TGTGCCAGCAGAACCCAGGGGTTAGCCAAAAACATTCAGTACTTC.

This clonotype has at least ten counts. The CDR3 DNA follows: TGTGCCAGCAGCCCCTCCTCTGGGCGGAGTACGCAGTATTTT. This encodes CASSPSSGRSTQYF. The chain carries TRBV7-9 and TRBJ2-3, with D unresolved. The CDR3 length is 14 residues. Germline CDR1 reads SEHNR; CDR2 reads FQNEAQ (reference sequence). The germline V and J ends were trimmed by 5 bases and 8 bases, with 17 bases remaining between them.